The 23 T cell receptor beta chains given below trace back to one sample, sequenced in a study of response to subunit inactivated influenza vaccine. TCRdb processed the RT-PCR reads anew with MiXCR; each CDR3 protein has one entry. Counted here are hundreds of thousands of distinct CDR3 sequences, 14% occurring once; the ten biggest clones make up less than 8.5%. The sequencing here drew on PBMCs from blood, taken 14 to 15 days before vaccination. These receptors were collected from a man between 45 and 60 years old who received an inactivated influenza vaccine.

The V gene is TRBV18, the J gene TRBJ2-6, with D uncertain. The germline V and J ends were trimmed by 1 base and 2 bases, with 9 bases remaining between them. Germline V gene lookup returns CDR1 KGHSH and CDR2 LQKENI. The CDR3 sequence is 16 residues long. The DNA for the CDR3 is TGTGCCAGCTCACCACGGTCGGCAGCTGGGGCCAACGTCCTGACTTTC. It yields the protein CASSPRSAAGANVLTF.

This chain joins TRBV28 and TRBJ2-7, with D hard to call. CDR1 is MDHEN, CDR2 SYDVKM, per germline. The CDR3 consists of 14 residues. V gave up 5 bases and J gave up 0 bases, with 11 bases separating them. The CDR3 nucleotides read TGTGCCAGCAGTAGAAAAACTACCTCCTACGAGCAGTACTTC. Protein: CASSRKTTSYEQYF.

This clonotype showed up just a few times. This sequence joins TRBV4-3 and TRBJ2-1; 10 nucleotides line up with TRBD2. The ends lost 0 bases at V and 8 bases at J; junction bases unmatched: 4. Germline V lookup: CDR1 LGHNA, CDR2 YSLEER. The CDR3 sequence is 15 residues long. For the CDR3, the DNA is TGCGCCAGCAGCCAAGAACTAGCGGGGCGGGATGAGCAGTTCTTC. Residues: CASSQELAGRDEQFF.

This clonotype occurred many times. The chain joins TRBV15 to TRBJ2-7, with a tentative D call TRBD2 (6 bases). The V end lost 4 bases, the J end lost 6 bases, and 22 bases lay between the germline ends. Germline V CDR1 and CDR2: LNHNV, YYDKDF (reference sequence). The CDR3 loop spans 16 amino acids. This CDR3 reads CATSTGVGLLVLEQYF. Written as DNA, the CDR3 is TGTGCCACCAGCACCGGGGTGGGACTCCTTGTCCTCGAGCAGTACTTC.

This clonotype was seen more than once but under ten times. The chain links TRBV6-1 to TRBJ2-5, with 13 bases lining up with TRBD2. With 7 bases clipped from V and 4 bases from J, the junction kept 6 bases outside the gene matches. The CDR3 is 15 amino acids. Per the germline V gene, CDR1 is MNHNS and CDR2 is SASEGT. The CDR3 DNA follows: TGTGCCAGCACCCCAGGGACTAGCGGGACAGAGACCCAGTACTTC. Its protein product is CASTPGTSGTETQYF.

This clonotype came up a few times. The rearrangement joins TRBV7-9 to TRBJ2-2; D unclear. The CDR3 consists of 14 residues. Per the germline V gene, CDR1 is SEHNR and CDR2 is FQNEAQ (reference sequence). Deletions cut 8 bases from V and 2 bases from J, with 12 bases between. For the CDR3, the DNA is TGTGCCAGCCTGCGGACGGGCAACACCGGGGAGCTGTTTTTT. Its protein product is CASLRTGNTGELFF. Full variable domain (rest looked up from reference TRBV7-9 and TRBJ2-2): DTGVSQNPRHKITKRGQNVTFRCDPISEHNRLYWYRQTLGQGPEFLTYFQNEAQLEKSRLLSDRFSAERPKGSFSTLEIQRTEQGDSAMYLCASLRTGNTGELFFGEGSRLTVL.

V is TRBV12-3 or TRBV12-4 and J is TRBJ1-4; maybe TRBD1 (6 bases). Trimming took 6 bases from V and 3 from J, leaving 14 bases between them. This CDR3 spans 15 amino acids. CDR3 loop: CASSFTTGANEKLFF. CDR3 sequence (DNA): TGTGCCAGCAGCTTCACGACAGGCGCTAATGAAAAACTGTTTTTT.

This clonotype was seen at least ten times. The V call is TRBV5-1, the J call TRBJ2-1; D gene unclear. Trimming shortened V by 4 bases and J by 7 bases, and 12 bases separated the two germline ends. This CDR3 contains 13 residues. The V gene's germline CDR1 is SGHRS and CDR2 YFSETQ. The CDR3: CASSPFPGNEQFF. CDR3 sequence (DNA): TGCGCCAGCAGCCCTTTCCCGGGTAATGAGCAGTTCTTC.

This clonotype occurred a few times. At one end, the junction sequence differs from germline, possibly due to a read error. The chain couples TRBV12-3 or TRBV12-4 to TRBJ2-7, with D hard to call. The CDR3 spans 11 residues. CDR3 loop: CASSSAYGQYF. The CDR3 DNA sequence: TGTGCCAGCAGTTCGGCCTACGGGCAGTACTTC.

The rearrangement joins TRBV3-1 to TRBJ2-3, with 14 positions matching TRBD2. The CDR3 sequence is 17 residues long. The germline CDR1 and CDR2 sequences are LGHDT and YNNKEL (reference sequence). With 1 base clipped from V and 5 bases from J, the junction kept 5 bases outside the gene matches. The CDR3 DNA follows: TGTGCCAGCAGCCAAGCCGGACTAGCGGGGGGTCGAGATACGCAGTATTTT. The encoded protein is CASSQAGLAGGRDTQYF.

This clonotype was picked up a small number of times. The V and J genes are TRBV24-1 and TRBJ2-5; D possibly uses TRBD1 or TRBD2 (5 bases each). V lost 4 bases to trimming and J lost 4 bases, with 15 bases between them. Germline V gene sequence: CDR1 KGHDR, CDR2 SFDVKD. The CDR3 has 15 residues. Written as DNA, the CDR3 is TGTGCCACCAGTGACGCCGGGACCGTCGGAGAGACCCAGTACTTC. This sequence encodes CATSDAGTVGETQYF.

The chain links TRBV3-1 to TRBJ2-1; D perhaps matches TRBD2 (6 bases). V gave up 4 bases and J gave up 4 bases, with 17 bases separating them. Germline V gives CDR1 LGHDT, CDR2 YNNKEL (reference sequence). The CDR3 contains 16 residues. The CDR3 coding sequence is TGTGCCAGCAGCCTTAGGAGGGGCCACGGGTACAATGAGCAGTTCTTC. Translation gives CASSLRRGHGYNEQFF.

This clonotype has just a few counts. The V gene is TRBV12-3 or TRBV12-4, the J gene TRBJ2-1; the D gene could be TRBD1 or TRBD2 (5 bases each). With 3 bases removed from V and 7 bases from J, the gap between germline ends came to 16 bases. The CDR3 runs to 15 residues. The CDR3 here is CASSFDRLSGNEQFF. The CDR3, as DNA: TGTGCCAGCAGTTTTGACAGACTCTCGGGGAATGAGCAGTTCTTC.

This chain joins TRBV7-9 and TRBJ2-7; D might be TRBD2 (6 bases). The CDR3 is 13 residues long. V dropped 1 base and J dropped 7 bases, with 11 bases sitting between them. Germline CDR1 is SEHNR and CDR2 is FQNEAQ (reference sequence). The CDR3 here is CASSLGGGVEQYF. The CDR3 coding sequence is TGTGCCAGCAGCTTAGGTGGCGGGGTTGAGCAGTACTTC.

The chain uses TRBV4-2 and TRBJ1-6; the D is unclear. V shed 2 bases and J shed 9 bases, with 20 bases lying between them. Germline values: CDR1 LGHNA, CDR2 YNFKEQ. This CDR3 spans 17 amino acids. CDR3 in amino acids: CASSQNRRSPGFSPLHF. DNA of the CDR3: TGTGCCAGCAGCCAAAACAGAAGGTCCCCCGGATTTTCACCCCTCCACTTT.

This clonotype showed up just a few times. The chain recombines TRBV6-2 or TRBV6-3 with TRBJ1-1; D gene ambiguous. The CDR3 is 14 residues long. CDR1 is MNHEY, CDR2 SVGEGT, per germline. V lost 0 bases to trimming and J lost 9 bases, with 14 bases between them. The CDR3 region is CASSYSINGLKAFF. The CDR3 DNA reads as TGTGCCAGCAGTTACTCGATCAATGGTTTGAAAGCTTTCTTT.

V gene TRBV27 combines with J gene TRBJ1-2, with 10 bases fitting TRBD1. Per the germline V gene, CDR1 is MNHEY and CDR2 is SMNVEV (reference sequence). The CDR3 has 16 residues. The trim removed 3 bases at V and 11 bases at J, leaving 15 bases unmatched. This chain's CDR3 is CASSFKGALDRGSYTF. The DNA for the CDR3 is TGTGCCAGCAGTTTTAAGGGTGCGCTGGACAGGGGGTCTTACACCTTC.

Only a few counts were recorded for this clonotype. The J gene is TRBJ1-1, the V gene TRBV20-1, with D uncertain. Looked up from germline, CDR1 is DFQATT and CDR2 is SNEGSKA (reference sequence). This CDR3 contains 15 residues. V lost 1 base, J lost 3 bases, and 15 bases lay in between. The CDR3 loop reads CSARAPEGPYTEAFF. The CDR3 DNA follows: TGCAGTGCTAGAGCCCCGGAAGGGCCTTACACTGAAGCTTTCTTT.

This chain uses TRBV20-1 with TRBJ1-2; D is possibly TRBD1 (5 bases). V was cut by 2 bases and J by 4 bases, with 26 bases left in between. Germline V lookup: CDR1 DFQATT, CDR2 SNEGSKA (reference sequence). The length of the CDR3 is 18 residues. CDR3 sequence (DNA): TGCAGTGCTAGAACAATGGGAGGCCCAGGGAAGGAGACCTATGGCTACACCTTC. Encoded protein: CSARTMGGPGKETYGYTF.

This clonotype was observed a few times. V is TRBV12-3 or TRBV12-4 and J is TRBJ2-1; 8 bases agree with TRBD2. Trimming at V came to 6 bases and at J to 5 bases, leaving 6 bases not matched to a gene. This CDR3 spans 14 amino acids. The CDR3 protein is CASRNSGENNEQFF. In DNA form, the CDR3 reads TGTGCCAGCAGGAATAGCGGGGAAAACAATGAGCAGTTCTTC.

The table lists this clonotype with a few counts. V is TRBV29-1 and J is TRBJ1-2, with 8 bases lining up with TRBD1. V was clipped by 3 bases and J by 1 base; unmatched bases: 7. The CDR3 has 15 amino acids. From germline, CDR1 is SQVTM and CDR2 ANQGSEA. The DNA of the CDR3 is TGCAGCGTTGATATTGCAGGGGGCGTTAACTATGGCTACACCTTC. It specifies CSVDIAGGVNYGYTF. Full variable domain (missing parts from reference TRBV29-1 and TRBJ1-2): SAVISQKPSRDICQRGTSLTIQCQVDSQVTMMFWYRQQPGQSLTLIATANQGSEATYESGFVIDKFPISRPNLTFSTLTVSNMSPEDSSIYLCSVDIAGGVNYGYTFGSGTRLTVV.

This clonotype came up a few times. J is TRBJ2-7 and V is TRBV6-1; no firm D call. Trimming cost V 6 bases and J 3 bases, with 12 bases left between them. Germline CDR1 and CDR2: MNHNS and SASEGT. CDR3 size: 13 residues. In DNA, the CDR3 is TGTGCCAGCAGCCGTACAGTCTACTACGAGCAGTACTTC. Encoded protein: CASSRTVYYEQYF.

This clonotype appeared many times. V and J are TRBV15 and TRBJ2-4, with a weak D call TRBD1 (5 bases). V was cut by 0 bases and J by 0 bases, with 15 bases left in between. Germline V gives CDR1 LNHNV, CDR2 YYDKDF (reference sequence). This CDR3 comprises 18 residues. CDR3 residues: CATSRDPNRKLAKNIQYF. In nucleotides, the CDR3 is TGTGCCACCAGCAGAGACCCCAACAGGAAGCTAGCCAAAAACATTCAGTACTTC.